This passage covers 5 T cell receptor beta chains from one sample sequenced in a study of cytotoxic CD8 clonotypes in ibrutinib-treated CLL. This table comes from immunoSEQ multiplex PCR, and its TCRdb copy is limited to in-frame clones, with some not included. The sample records 45,000 or so clones, roughly three quarters being singletons. The sample in question was PBMCs, obtained after 12 months of ibrutinib treatment. These receptors were collected from a human donor with chronic lymphocytic leukemia.

The gene calls are TRBV5-5 and TRBJ1-4; 8 bases are shared with TRBD1. CDR1 is SGHKS and CDR2 is YYEKEE in the germline V gene (reference sequence). V was pared by 0 bases and J by 4 bases, with 2 bases of the junction left unmatched. CDR3 length: 15 residues. CDR3 DNA: TGTGCCAGCAGCTTGGGGACAGGGCTTAATGAAAAACTGTTTTTT. This sequence encodes CASSLGTGLNEKLFF.

The V call is TRBV28, the J call TRBJ2-1; no clear D gene. The CDR3 loop spans 13 amino acids. CDR1 MDHEN and CDR2 SYDVKM come from the germline V gene. Trimming removed 9 bases from V and 5 bases from J, with 14 bases in between. In nucleotides, the CDR3 is TGTGCCAGTTATAGTCCAGTTAACAATGAGCAGTTCTTC. Amino acids: CASYSPVNNEQFF.

The chain links TRBV11-2 to TRBJ2-7, with D maybe TRBD1 (6 bases). The germline gives CDR1 SGHAT, CDR2 FQNNGV. The CDR3 consists of 15 residues. V was cut by 1 base and J by 4 bases, with 14 bases left in between. CDR3 sequence (DNA): TGTGCCAGCAGCTTAGTCAGCCAGGGGCGGTACGAGCAGTACTTC. This sequence encodes CASSLVSQGRYEQYF.

V is TRBV7-9 and J is TRBJ2-2; 10 bases agree with TRBD1. Germline trimming cut 2 bases from V and 5 bases from J; bases unmatched to any gene: 8. This CDR3 spans 17 amino acids. Germline CDR1 reads SEHNR; CDR2 reads FQNEAQ (reference sequence). The CDR3 bases are TGTGCCAGCAGCTTATTATCGGGACAGGGGCGTACCGGGGAGCTGTTTTTT. This gives the protein CASSLLSGQGRTGELFF.

The chain joins TRBV18 to TRBJ2-7; no clear D gene. The V gene lost 0 bases and the J gene lost 3 bases, with 9 bases spanning the gap. There are 14 residues in the CDR3. From germline, CDR1 is KGHSH and CDR2 LQKENI. CDR3 nucleotides: TGTGCCAGCTCACCACCGGCGAAGATCTACGAGCAGTACTTC. Its translation is CASSPPAKIYEQYF.